The present TCR beta chain was sequenced within a study of CD8+CD57+ T cells in acquired aplastic anemia. About the research overall: Mean yield of DNA from sorted CD4+ and CD8+ cells was roughly 3.2 ug. The study's findings and limits: Patients shared 25 to 35 CD8+ CDR3 sequences with controls.

Germline loops: CDR1 LNHDA, CDR2 SQIVND (reference sequence). The CDR3 totals 14 residues. Those patients picked for sequencing had displayed CD8+CD57+ cell expansion on flow cytometry. Severe acquired aplastic anemia was present in all patients. Receipt of therapy had not occurred in any patient by the time of blood sampling. Researchers used genomic DNA as the template to profile TCR beta VDJ and CDR3. MiXCR was run by TCRdb on the reads, yielding one entry per CDR3 protein. This repertoire shows a few hundred thousand distinct CDR3 sequences, about half found once; its top ten account for about 20%. A word on this clonotype: The target antigen is unknown.

The sample was sorted CD4+, CD8+, or CD8+CD57+ T cells (not recorded which) from PBMCs. The TCR was taken from a human donor with aplastic anemia. This rearrangement joins TRBV19 to TRBJ2-5, with 9 positions matching TRBD1. The tail of the sequence fits TRBJ2-7 better, so the J call may be wrong. CDR3 in DNA: TGTGCCAGCAAGCCGGGACAGGGCTTGGACGAGCAGTACTTC. Encoded protein: CASKPGQGLDEQYF.